This T cell receptor (beta chain) was obtained from a study of OX40 agonist ivuxolimab in advanced cancers. Study background: Partial responses were achieved by three patients, of whom one had hepatocellular carcinoma and two had cutaneous melanoma. Study outcomes and limitations: Some of the nonresponding patients also showed low levels of normalized T-cell clonal expansion. Partial responders at 0.1-3.0 mg/kg showed near-lowest clonal expansion.

On this clone: Its antigen is not known.

Germline V gene data show CDR1 as MNHEY and CDR2 as SVGAGI. The CDR3 length is 13 residues. Trimming removed 6 bases at V and 4 bases at J, with 12 bases between. Assay used: immunoSEQ multiplex PCR; TCRdb lists only in-frame clones, some missing. The data contain tens of thousands of clones, about 83% of them seen just once; the ten biggest clones take up about 0.61%. This chain connects TRBV6-5 to TRBJ1-2, with D maybe TRBD1 (5 bases). Sequenced material: CD4+ or CD8+ T cells sorted from blood, taken in a trial of the OX40 agonist ivuxolimab. The sequence was collected from an adult with an advanced solid tumor such as melanoma, head and neck, liver or kidney cancer. The CDR3 region has the DNA TGTGCCAGCAGCCTCCGGGGGGGCTATGGCTACACCTTC. Residues: CASSLRGGYGYTF.